The 24 T cell receptor beta chains reported below all come from one sample, sequenced in a study of blood T cell repertoires in COVID-19. Sequenced by immunoSEQ multiplex PCR; TCRdb stores in-frame clones only, minus some. The table has about 240,000 clones, around four fifths seen once; the top ten hold more than 1.5%. Sequenced material: peripheral blood. The receptors stem from a man younger than 40 who had recovered from COVID-19.

This clone was observed once. The J gene is TRBJ2-5, the V gene TRBV4-1; TRBD2 aligns across 8 bases. The CDR3 totals 15 residues. The V and J ends lost 4 bases and 1 base, in that order; junction bases with no gene match: 5. Germline V CDR1 and CDR2: MGHRA, YSYEKL. CDR3 region: CASSPLAGGQETQYF. The CDR3 region has the DNA TGCGCCAGCAGCCCGCTGGCGGGGGGCCAAGAGACCCAGTACTTC.

The chain recombines TRBV7-3 with TRBJ1-1, with 8 bases fitting TRBD1. The germline CDR1 and CDR2 sequences are SGHTA and FQGTGA. J was trimmed by 0 bases and V by 5 bases; bases with no gene match: 5. The CDR3 extends over 15 amino acids. The DNA of the CDR3 is TGTGCCAGCAGCCCGGGGACAGGAGTGAACACTGAAGCTTTCTTT. It specifies CASSPGTGVNTEAFF.

The CDR3 nucleotides read TGTGCCACCATGGGGACAGGGGGGAACACTGAAGCTTTCTTT. This sequence encodes CATMGTGGNTEAFF. The chain recombines TRBV24-1 with TRBJ1-1; 11 bases line up with TRBD1. This CDR3 comprises 14 residues. Germline-derived CDR1 and CDR2 are KGHDR and SFDVKD. Trimming at V came to 8 bases and at J to 1 base, leaving 2 bases not matched to a gene.

The CDR3 loop is CASSLLGRGTGELFF. The CDR3 nucleotides are TGTGCCAGCAGCTTACTGGGTAGGGGCACCGGGGAGCTGTTTTTT. The chain employs TRBV7-9 and TRBJ2-2, with D tentatively TRBD1 (5 bases). Germline V gene lookup returns CDR1 SEHNR and CDR2 FQNEAQ (reference sequence). V gave up 2 bases and J gave up 4 bases, with 11 bases separating them. CDR3 length equals 15 residues.

The gene calls are TRBV9 and TRBJ2-7, with a weak D call TRBD2 (6 bases). Germline CDR1 is SGDLS and CDR2 is YYNGEE. Between the trimmed V and J ends, which lost 0 bases and 5 bases, there was a span of 15 bases. The CDR3 is 15 amino acids. The CDR3 bases are TGTGCCAGCAGCGTAGCAGGATCAAGGAGGGACGAGCAGTACTTC. This codes for CASSVAGSRRDEQYF.

The rearrangement links TRBV18 to TRBJ2-3; D is undetermined. The CDR3 runs to 12 residues. Germline lookup yields CDR1 KGHSH and CDR2 LQKENI. With 2 bases removed from V and 5 bases from J, the gap between germline ends came to 5 bases. For the CDR3, the DNA is TGTGCCAGCTCACCAGTCGGAGATACGCAGTATTTT. Translating it yields CASSPVGDTQYF.

V usage is TRBV9 and J usage is TRBJ2-3; no clear D gene. Trimming cost V 0 bases and J 4 bases, with 12 bases left between them. CDR1 is SGDLS, CDR2 YYNGEE, per germline. CDR3 size: 15 residues. This CDR3 reads CASSVEAPPADTQYF. The DNA of the CDR3 is TGTGCCAGCAGCGTAGAAGCCCCCCCGGCAGATACGCAGTATTTT.

This clone is a singleton in its sample. V usage is TRBV6-5 and J usage is TRBJ2-7; D gene unclear. V was clipped by 6 bases and J by 4 bases, with 7 bases between them. Germline-derived CDR1 and CDR2 are MNHEY and SVGAGI. The CDR3 spans 11 residues. CDR3: CASRVHYEQYV. CDR3 in DNA: TGTGCCAGCAGAGTACATTACGAGCAGTACGTC.

The chain recombines TRBV6-5 with TRBJ2-5; D uncertain. Per the germline V gene, CDR1 is MNHEY and CDR2 is SVGAGI. V lost 6 bases to trimming and J lost 2 bases, with 16 bases between them. The CDR3 runs to 15 residues. This CDR3 is CASSAFPGQQETQYF. In DNA form, the CDR3 reads TGTGCCAGCAGCGCGTTCCCGGGTCAACAAGAGACCCAGTACTTC.

V is TRBV2 and J is TRBJ1-1; D not resolved. Per germline, CDR1 SNHLY and CDR2 FYNNEI. CDR3 size: 11 residues. V was cut by 5 bases and J by 7 bases, with 8 bases left in between. This CDR3 is CASSSRGEAFF. CDR3 DNA: TGTGCCAGCAGTTCCCGAGGTGAAGCTTTCTTT.

V is TRBV3-1 (or the pseudogene TRBV3-2) and J is TRBJ2-2; D possibly corresponds to TRBD2 (7 bases). Germline V gene lookup returns CDR1 LGHDT and CDR2 YNNKEL (reference sequence). The CDR3 is made up of 15 amino acids. V was pared by 4 bases and J by 4 bases, with 13 bases between. The CDR3 reads CASSRGGAFTGELFF. CDR3 coding DNA: TGTGCCAGCAGCCGGGGGGGCGCTTTCACCGGGGAGCTGTTTTTT.

The chain employs TRBV28 and TRBJ1-2; 8 nucleotides agree with TRBD1. Germline V gives CDR1 MDHEN, CDR2 SYDVKM. V gave up 7 bases and J gave up 4 bases; unmatched junction bases: 5. The length of the CDR3 is 13 residues. The CDR3, as DNA: TGTGCCAGCAACCTACAGGGGGGCTATGGCTACACCTTC. It yields the protein CASNLQGGYGYTF.

This chain uses TRBV6-5 with TRBJ1-1; possible D gene TRBD1, 5 bases. There are 14 residues in the CDR3. Trimming took 5 bases from V and 4 from J, leaving 14 bases between them. Germline CDR1 and CDR2: MNHEY and SVGAGI. CDR3 loop: CASSPPAGSTEAFF. CDR3 nucleotide sequence: TGTGCCAGCAGTCCCCCGGCAGGGTCCACTGAAGCTTTCTTT.

The gene calls are TRBV29-1 and TRBJ2-1; 8 bases align to TRBD1. Germline assignment: CDR1 SQVTM and CDR2 ANQGSEA. V was clipped by 4 bases and J by 2 bases; unmatched bases: 4. CDR3 size: 14 residues. In DNA, the CDR3 is TGCAGCGTTGGCCTCAGGGGGCCCTACAATGAGCAGTTCTTC. Its translation: CSVGLRGPYNEQFF.

V and J are TRBV2 and TRBJ2-1; a possible D gene is TRBD1 (5 bases). The CDR3 extends over 12 amino acids. Germline-derived CDR1 and CDR2 are SNHLY and FYNNEI. With 5 bases removed from V and 11 bases from J, the gap between germline ends came to 13 bases. CDR3 sequence: CASSIGARKQFF. Written as DNA, the CDR3 is TGTGCCAGCAGTATTGGGGCTAGAAAGCAGTTCTTC.

The chain links TRBV19 to TRBJ2-1; D perhaps matches TRBD2 (7 bases). Germline CDR1 reads LNHDA; CDR2 reads SQIVND (reference sequence). This CDR3 is built from 17 residues. Trimming removed 8 bases from V and 4 bases from J, with 24 bases in between. In DNA, the CDR3 is TGTGCCAGTGAGACCATTAGGGGGGGGCCCAAGTACAATGAGCAGTTCTTC. Amino acids: CASETIRGGPKYNEQFF.

V gene TRBV7-6 combines with J gene TRBJ2-3, with a possible D match to TRBD2 (6 bases). Looked up from germline, CDR1 is SGHVS and CDR2 is FNYEAQ. This CDR3 comprises 15 residues. V was clipped by 2 bases and J by 3 bases, with 12 bases between them. CDR3 loop: CASSLFGGGTDTQYF. Here the CDR3 DNA reads TGTGCCAGCAGCTTATTTGGTGGGGGGACAGATACGCAGTATTTT.

CDR3 sequence reads: CASTLGEKLFF. CDR3 in DNA: TGTGCCAGCACCCTCGGTGAAAAACTGTTTTTT. This chain joins TRBV12-3 or TRBV12-4 and TRBJ1-4; D unresolved. The V end was cut by 7 bases, the J end by 7 bases, with 7 bases between. The CDR3 covers 11 residues.

This rearrangement joins TRBV5-6 to TRBJ2-3, with 10 bases lining up with TRBD1. V lost 0 bases, J lost 6 bases, and 4 bases stayed unmatched. Germline values: CDR1 SGHDT, CDR2 YYEEEE. The CDR3 totals 15 residues. This chain's CDR3 is CASSLEGQGGDTQYF. In DNA form, the CDR3 reads TGTGCCAGCAGCTTGGAAGGACAGGGGGGCGATACGCAGTATTTT.

The rearrangement uses TRBV5-1 and TRBJ2-1, with D possibly TRBD2 on 5 matching bases. V gave up 4 bases and J gave up 15 bases, with 26 bases separating them. The CDR3 is 15 amino acids. The germline CDR1 and CDR2 sequences are SGHRS and YFSETQ. As DNA, the CDR3 is TGCGCCAGCAGCGCGTCCCCGCGACTACCCGCGGCTGCGTTCTTC. This sequence encodes CASSASPRLPAAAFF. The variable domain in full, with the rest retrieved from reference TRBV5-1 and TRBJ2-1, is KAGVTQTPRYLIKTRGQQVTLSCSPISGHRSVSWYQQTPGQGLQFLFEYFSETQRNKGNFPGRFSGRQFSNSRSEMNVSTLELGDSALYLCASSASPRLPAAAFFGPGTRLTVL.

V is TRBV20-1 and J is TRBJ2-7; D is unresolved. This CDR3 contains 11 residues. V was pared by 3 bases and J by 4 bases, with 7 bases between. Germline V gene data show CDR1 as DFQATT and CDR2 as SNEGSKA (reference sequence). The CDR3 loop is CSASGDYEQYV. The CDR3 DNA reads TGCAGTGCTAGTGGAGATTACGAGCAGTACGTC.

The gene calls are TRBV6-1 and TRBJ2-7; 7 bases map to TRBD1. This CDR3 spans 15 amino acids. V trimming: 2 bases; J trimming: 4 bases; junction bases outside the gene matches: 8. Germline V gene sequence: CDR1 MNHNS, CDR2 SASEGT. DNA of the CDR3: TGTGCCAGCAGTGAAATGGGACAGCAGGTTTACGAGCAGTACGTC. Protein product: CASSEMGQQVYEQYV.

This CDR3 reads CASSRPGQPSCQYV. For the CDR3, the DNA is TGTGCCAGTTCCCGTCCGGGACAGCCCTCCTGTCAGTACGTC. This chain uses TRBV19 with TRBJ2-7; 7 nucleotides match TRBD1. The V segment lost 8 bases and the J segment 10 bases; nucleotides outside the gene matches: 17. CDR1 is LNHDA and CDR2 is SQIVND in the germline V gene (reference sequence). This CDR3 is 14 amino acids long.

This clone was counted a single time. The chain couples TRBV24-1 to TRBJ2-1, with TRBD1 matching over 8 bases. Germline-derived CDR1 and CDR2 are KGHDR and SFDVKD. This CDR3 contains 17 residues. V gave up 4 bases and J gave up 5 bases; unmatched junction bases: 12. CDR3 DNA: TGTGCCACCAGTGACGCCCTCGGACAGGGTGAAAACAATGAGCAGTTCTTC. It is translated as CATSDALGQGENNEQFF.